This T cell receptor beta chain derives from a study of graft-versus-host responses after intestinal transplantation. Whole-study findings and limits: An association linked early post-transplant HvG declines with peak circulating GvH clone levels.

Measured with immunoSEQ multiplex PCR; TCRdb has only the in-frame clones, and not every one. The sample lists several thousand clones, around 26% occurring once. The CDR3 totals 16 residues. CDR1 and CDR2 (germline): MNHEY, SMNVEV (reference sequence). With 5 bases clipped from V and 0 bases from J, the junction kept 7 bases outside the gene matches. Investigators plated about 200,000 CFSE-labeled responder cells together with about 200,000 irradiated stimulator cells labeled with violet dye. The responders that had proliferated, CFSE-low CD3+CD4+ and CD3+CD8+ cells, were sorted after the reaction. Sequenced material: alloreactive CD4+ T cells from a mixed lymphocyte reaction culture, taken before intestinal transplant. Documented subset: CFSE-low proliferating T cells sorted from roughly 6-day pre-transplant mixed lymphocyte reaction (GvH or HvG direction). The chain is built from TRBV27 and TRBJ1-1, with 9 bases aligning to TRBD1. The TCR sequence derives from a human patient who received an intestinal transplant. The DNA of the CDR3 is TGTGCCAGCAGTAAAAGGACAGGGGTCATGAACACTGAAGCTTTCTTT. Translated: CASSKRTGVMNTEAFF.